The 18 T cell receptor beta chains reported below all come from one sample, sequenced in a study of CD8 T cells in Susac syndrome. Roughly 0.45 to 1 ug RNA was reverse transcribed with random hexamers. Using its own MiXCR run on the immunoSEQ multiplex PCR reads, TCRdb lists one record per CDR3 protein. The sample lists approximately 54,000 distinct CDR3 sequences; about 95% were seen once. The sequenced sample was CD8+ T cells from PBMCs. The receptors originated from a human donor with Susac syndrome.

The gene calls are TRBV30 and TRBJ1-1, with D hard to call. Germline V gene sequence: CDR1 GTSNPN, CDR2 SVGIG (reference sequence). The ends were cut back, 4 bases at V and 1 base at J, with 4 bases in the middle. This CDR3 has 11 residues. The CDR3 loop reads CAWTWNTEAFF. As DNA, the CDR3 is TGTGCCTGGACCTGGAACACTGAAGCTTTCTTT.

The chain is built from TRBV15 and TRBJ2-2; the D is unclear. Germline loops: CDR1 LNHNV, CDR2 YYDKDF (reference sequence). The ends were cut back, 7 bases at V and 0 bases at J, with 6 bases in the middle. The CDR3 extends over 13 amino acids. In nucleotides, the CDR3 is TGTGCCACCACCCTCTCGAACACCGGGGAGCTGTTTTTT. Encoded protein: CATTLSNTGELFF.

This clonotype was picked up one time. In DNA form, the CDR3 reads TGTGCCAGCAGCCCCATCGGACTAGCGGGGGATCAAGAGACCCAGTACTTC. It is translated as CASSPIGLAGDQETQYF. This chain uses TRBV3-1 with TRBJ2-5, with 13 bases identical to TRBD2. Unmatched junction bases numbered 7, after V lost 4 bases and J lost 2 bases. Germline V gene data show CDR1 as LGHDT and CDR2 as YNNKEL (reference sequence). This CDR3 is built from 17 residues.

The rearrangement uses TRBV3-1 and TRBJ2-4; D unresolved. The germline CDR1 and CDR2 sequences are LGHDT and YNNKEL (reference sequence). CDR3 length: 15 amino acids. V was cut by 2 bases and J by 0 bases, with 8 bases left in between. CDR3 bases: TGTGCCAGCAGCCAACGACTGGTAGCCAAAAACATTCAGTACTTC. It specifies CASSQRLVAKNIQYF.

This chain joins TRBV6-5 and TRBJ1-2; D call uncertain. Trimming took off 0 bases at V and 0 bases at J, with 8 bases between the two ends. The V gene's germline CDR1 is MNHEY and CDR2 SVGAGI. The CDR3 is 15 amino acids. The CDR3 DNA follows: TGTGCCAGCAGTTACTCGAGAGGGTCTAACTATGGCTACACCTTC. This gives the protein CASSYSRGSNYGYTF.

The chain recombines TRBV5-4 with TRBJ1-2; D perhaps matches TRBD1 (5 bases). The V end was cut by 0 bases, the J end by 3 bases, with 18 bases between. In germline, CDR1 is SGHNT, CDR2 YYREEE (reference sequence). The length of the CDR3 is 17 residues. The CDR3 spells CASSLESLRGDDYGYTF. CDR3 bases: TGTGCCAGCAGCTTGGAATCTTTGCGGGGGGACGACTATGGCTACACCTTC.

J is TRBJ1-4 and V is TRBV9; D is possibly TRBD1 (6 bases). The V gene's germline CDR1 is SGDLS and CDR2 YYNGEE. This CDR3 region has 12 residues. Trimming cost V 7 bases and J 11 bases, with 15 bases left between them. DNA of the CDR3: TGTGCCAGCGGGGTCGACAGGAACAAACTGTTTTTT. It is translated as CASGVDRNKLFF.

In its sample, this clonotype was seen a few times. The CDR3 nucleotides read TGTGCCAGCAGTTACTCGACCGCAGATACGCAGTATTTT. Amino acid sequence: CASSYSTADTQYF. This chain joins TRBV6-5 and TRBJ2-3, with D unclear. Trimming cost V 0 bases and J 4 bases, with 5 bases left between them. Germline V lookup: CDR1 MNHEY, CDR2 SVGAGI. The CDR3 sequence is 13 residues long.

The chain has TRBV7-3 and TRBJ1-1; tentatively, D is TRBD1 (5 bases). The ends were cut back, 5 bases at V and 3 bases at J, with 10 bases in the middle. Germline V gene sequence: CDR1 SGHTA, CDR2 FQGTGA. CDR3 size: 13 residues. The CDR3 DNA reads TGTGCCAGCAGCCTGGGGCCAGACACTGAAGCTTTCTTT. The encoded protein is CASSLGPDTEAFF.

The rearrangement joins TRBV14 to TRBJ1-1; no reliable D call. Germline V gene data show CDR1 as SGHDN and CDR2 as FVKESK. CDR3 length: 13 residues. V was clipped by 1 base and J by 5 bases, with 8 bases between them. Written as DNA, the CDR3 is TGTGCCAGCAGCCAAGTTGGAGGGACTGAAGCTTTCTTT. Residues: CASSQVGGTEAFF.

The chain employs TRBV30 and TRBJ1-2; tentatively, D is TRBD1 (6 bases). This CDR3 contains 13 residues. CDR1 and CDR2 from the germline V gene are GTSNPN and SVGIG (reference sequence). V lost 5 bases and J 7 bases, leaving 17 bases between the germline ends. CDR3 in amino acids: CAWSGEGVTGYTF. CDR3 bases: TGTGCCTGGTCAGGGGAGGGGGTCACTGGCTACACCTTC.

The gene calls are TRBV20-1 and TRBJ2-7, with D possibly TRBD2 on 5 matching bases. Germline CDR1 DFQATT, CDR2 SNEGSKA (reference sequence). Deletions cut 1 base from V and 4 bases from J, with 14 bases between. The CDR3 is 14 residues long. CDR3 DNA: TGCAGTGCTAGAGGGGGAGAGTCTTTGTACGAGCAGTACTTC. The encoded protein is CSARGGESLYEQYF.

The V gene is TRBV15, the J gene TRBJ2-1; 7 bases map to TRBD1. The CDR3 length is 14 residues. V gave up 1 base and J gave up 6 bases; unmatched junction bases: 3. CDR1 and CDR2 (germline): LNHNV, YYDKDF (reference sequence). CDR3 nucleotides: TGTGCCACCAGCAGAGGGGACAGTGCCAATGAGCAGTTCTTC. Its protein is CATSRGDSANEQFF.

The J gene is TRBJ2-7, the V gene TRBV29-1; D remains unclear. This CDR3 comprises 13 residues. In germline, CDR1 is SQVTM, CDR2 ANQGSEA. V was cut by 7 bases and J by 0 bases, with 13 bases left in between. In nucleotides, the CDR3 is TGCAGCGCCATCCGCCTGGGCTCCTACGAGCAGTACTTC. Protein: CSAIRLGSYEQYF.

The rearrangement joins TRBV4-2 to TRBJ2-5; D is perhaps TRBD1 (6 bases). Trimming stripped 3 bases from V and 5 bases from J, with 10 bases between. The CDR3 totals 13 residues. Germline values: CDR1 LGHNA, CDR2 YNFKEQ. CDR3: CASSHRGWETQYF. Written as DNA, the CDR3 is TGTGCCAGCAGCCATAGGGGGTGGGAGACCCAGTACTTC.

In this sample, this clonotype turned up once. In DNA, the CDR3 is TGCAGTGCCCTCCAAGTACGTGGCTACACCTTC. It yields the protein CSALQVRGYTF. The chain combines TRBV20-1 with TRBJ1-2; D gene unclear. The CDR3 is 11 amino acids. Per the germline V gene, CDR1 is DFQATT and CDR2 is SNEGSKA (reference sequence). V was shortened by 6 bases and J by 7 bases, with 12 bases between the two germline ends.

The chain carries TRBV15 and TRBJ1-1; the D gene is possibly TRBD1 (6 bases). V was cut by 1 base and J by 1 base, with 13 bases left in between. CDR1 is LNHNV, CDR2 YYDKDF, per germline (reference sequence). This CDR3 spans 16 amino acids. CDR3 residues: CATSRGQVGENTEAFF. The CDR3 DNA sequence: TGTGCCACCAGCAGAGGACAGGTCGGGGAGAACACTGAAGCTTTCTTT. Full variable domain (missing parts from reference TRBV15 and TRBJ1-1): DAMVIQNPRYQVTQFGKPVTLSCSQTLNHNVMYWYQQKSSQAPKLLFHYYDKDFNNEADTPDNFQSRRPNTSFCFLDIRSPGLGDTAMYLCATSRGQVGENTEAFFGQGTRLTVV.

In this sample, this clonotype turned up once. The chain joins TRBV19 to TRBJ1-5; D is possibly TRBD1 (5 bases). The CDR3 totals 15 residues. Germline CDR1 and CDR2: LNHDA and SQIVND (reference sequence). V gave up 3 bases and J gave up 2 bases, with 11 bases separating them. The CDR3: CASSIPDIGNQPQHF. Written as DNA, the CDR3 is TGTGCCAGTAGTATCCCGGACATAGGCAATCAGCCCCAGCATTTT.